Below, 26 T cell receptor beta chains from the same sample are listed, as sequenced in a study of OX40 agonist ivuxolimab in advanced cancers. Assay: immunoSEQ multiplex PCR; the TCRdb copy retains only in-frame clones and omits some. This sample yields about 48,000 clones, of which about 90% are seen a single time; 40% to 50% belongs to the top ten. The sample in question was CD4+ or CD8+ T cells sorted from blood, obtained in a trial of the OX40 agonist ivuxolimab. The receptors were gathered from an adult with an advanced solid tumor such as melanoma, head and neck, liver or kidney cancer.

The gene calls are TRBV4-3 and TRBJ2-3, with D tentatively TRBD2 (5 bases). The germline V and J ends were trimmed by 1 base and 4 bases, with 21 bases remaining between them. The CDR3 runs 18 residues. The V gene's germline CDR1 is LGHNA and CDR2 YSLEER. The CDR3 DNA follows: TGCGCCAGCAGCCAAGTACCCGGAGGCAGGCAAGGGTCAGATACGCAGTATTTT. The encoded protein is CASSQVPGGRQGSDTQYF.

The rearrangement joins TRBV6-5 to TRBJ1-5; TRBD1 is a possible D gene (5 bases). This CDR3 is built from 16 residues. V was pared by 2 bases and J by 5 bases, with 16 bases between. Germline lookup yields CDR1 MNHEY and CDR2 SVGAGI. CDR3 in amino acids: CASSYASRQGDQPQHF. The CDR3 coding sequence is TGTGCCAGCAGTTACGCCAGTCGCCAGGGTGATCAGCCCCAGCATTTT.

This chain links TRBV11-3 with TRBJ1-1, with 7 bases aligning to TRBD1. Germline V gene data show CDR1 as SGHNT and CDR2 as YENEEA. Trimming cost V 5 bases and J 5 bases; bases outside gene matches: 8. CDR3 length: 14 amino acids. The CDR3 DNA sequence: TGTGCCAGCAGCCCAGGGGGGGCAGGTACTGAAGCTTTCTTT. It encodes CASSPGGAGTEAFF. Full variable domain (outside the CDR3, taken from reference TRBV11-3 and TRBJ1-1): EAGVVQSPRYKIIEKKQPVAFWCNPISGHNTLYWYLQNLGQGPELLIRYENEEAVDDSQLPKDRFSAERLKGVDSTLKIQPAELGDSAVYLCASSPGGAGTEAFFGQGTRLTVV.

The rearrangement joins TRBV29-1 to TRBJ1-2; weak D call: TRBD1 (5 bases). The CDR3 consists of 12 residues. V lost 7 bases and J 7 bases, leaving 16 bases between the germline ends. Germline CDR1 and CDR2: SQVTM and ANQGSEA. The DNA of the CDR3 is TGCAGCGCTAGGGACCTACGGGGTGGCTACACCTTC. This sequence encodes CSARDLRGGYTF.

This chain joins TRBV4-3 and TRBJ1-4, with 8 bases lining up with TRBD1. V trimming: 5 bases; J trimming: 8 bases; junction bases outside the gene matches: 13. Germline CDR1 and CDR2: LGHNA and YSLEER. This CDR3 is built from 16 residues. The CDR3 spells CASSRTLTGVWEKLFF. CDR3 sequence (DNA): TGCGCCAGCAGCAGAACCTTGACAGGGGTATGGGAAAAACTGTTTTTT.

The chain links TRBV19 to TRBJ2-7; D is possibly TRBD1 (6 bases). CDR3 length: 14 residues. Trimming stripped 7 bases from V and 2 bases from J, with 15 bases between. The V gene's germline CDR1 is LNHDA and CDR2 SQIVND (reference sequence). The CDR3 coding sequence is TGTGCCAGTACCCCCAGGGGCCTCCCCTACGAGCAGTACTTC. It encodes CASTPRGLPYEQYF.

CDR3 nucleotide sequence: TGTGCCAGCAGCCTTACCTACTCCTACGAGCAGTACTTC. Translation gives CASSLTYSYEQYF. The chain joins TRBV16 to TRBJ2-7; no clear D gene. Deletions cut 4 bases from V and 0 bases from J, with 7 bases between. This CDR3 comprises 13 residues. CDR1 KGHSY and CDR2 FQNENV come from the germline V gene.

This sequence joins TRBV7-6 and TRBJ2-3, with D possibly TRBD2 on 6 matching bases. Germline-derived CDR1 and CDR2 are SGHVS and FNYEAQ. The CDR3 length is 14 residues. The V gene lost 2 bases and the J gene lost 5 bases, with 11 bases spanning the gap. CDR3 bases: TGTGCCAGCAGCTTAATGGCGGGGATAGATACGCAGTATTTT. Translating it yields CASSLMAGIDTQYF. The whole variable domain, filled in from reference TRBV7-6 and TRBJ2-3, reads GAGVSQSPRYKVTKRGQDVALRCDPISGHVSLYWYRQALGQGPEFLTYFNYEAQQDKSGLPNDRFSAERPEGSISTLTIQRTEQRDSAMYRCASSLMAGIDTQYFGPGTRLTVL.

This clone has only one observation. CDR3 sequence reads: CASSFGQGSNTGELFF. The CDR3, as DNA: TGTGCCAGCAGCTTCGGACAGGGGAGTAACACCGGGGAGCTGTTTTTT. The chain is built from TRBV11-2 and TRBJ2-2, with TRBD1 matching over 9 bases. This CDR3 comprises 16 residues. CDR1 and CDR2 (germline): SGHAT, FQNNGV. Unmatched junction bases numbered 4, after V lost 3 bases and J lost 2 bases.

J is TRBJ2-5 and V is TRBV7-9; 9 nucleotides line up with TRBD2. V lost 8 bases to trimming and J lost 3 bases; unmatched junction nucleotides: 7. This CDR3 is 14 amino acids long. CDR1 SEHNR and CDR2 FQNEAQ come from the germline V gene (reference sequence). The CDR3: CASSIGGGEETQYF. CDR3 DNA sequence: TGTGCCAGCTCCATCGGCGGGGGGGAAGAGACCCAGTACTTC.

The chain uses TRBV4-1 and TRBJ2-7; 7 bases fit TRBD1. There are 14 residues in the CDR3. Germline loops: CDR1 MGHRA, CDR2 YSYEKL. V was clipped by 0 bases and J by 5 bases; unmatched bases: 4. The CDR3 DNA reads as TGCGCCAGCAGCCAAGAAGGGGGCTTAAACGAGCAGTACTTC. Its protein is CASSQEGGLNEQYF.

The rearrangement uses TRBV7-9 and TRBJ2-3, with a weak D call TRBD2 (6 bases). CDR3 length equals 16 residues. Germline loops: CDR1 SEHNR, CDR2 FQNEAQ (reference sequence). V lost 5 bases to trimming and J lost 2 bases, with 17 bases between them. The CDR3, as DNA: TGTGCCAGCAGCACCTTGGGACTGCCATTCACAGATACGCAGTATTTT. It codes for CASSTLGLPFTDTQYF.

The CDR3 protein is CASSSSGRQFF. CDR3 sequence (DNA): TGCGCCAGCAGCTCTAGCGGGCGACAGTTCTTC. The V gene is TRBV5-1, the J gene TRBJ2-1, with 8 positions matching TRBD2. There are 11 residues in the CDR3. J lost 13 bases, V lost 3 bases, and 3 bases had no gene match. CDR1 is SGHRS and CDR2 is YFSETQ in the germline V gene.

The CDR3 coding sequence is TGCAGCGTCGGACTAGCAGGTAGCTACGAGCAGTACTTC. Its translation is CSVGLAGSYEQYF. V gene TRBV29-1 combines with J gene TRBJ2-7; 8 bases map to TRBD2. Trimming at V came to 6 bases and at J to 3 bases, leaving 7 bases not matched to a gene. CDR3 length: 13 amino acids. The V gene's germline CDR1 is SQVTM and CDR2 ANQGSEA.

A remark on this clone: The germline gene is not matched at one end of the junction; a read error may be the cause. The CDR3 bases are TGTGCTAGCAGCTTGGGGATCACAGATACGCAGTATTTT. It encodes CASSLGITDTQYF. The V and J genes are TRBV7-7 and TRBJ2-3, with D uncertain. This CDR3 contains 13 residues. Germline V gene sequence: CDR1 SSHAT, CDR2 FNYEAQ (reference sequence).

The chain has TRBV4-1 and TRBJ2-5; no definite D call. V was clipped by 8 bases and J by 1 base, with 11 bases between them. The CDR3 sequence is 13 residues long. Germline V gene sequence: CDR1 MGHRA, CDR2 YSYEKL. The CDR3 coding sequence is TGCGCCAGCGGCTTTAACGTCCAAGAGACCCAGTACTTC. Protein sequence: CASGFNVQETQYF.

V and J are TRBV28 and TRBJ2-3; weak D call: TRBD1 (6 bases). The CDR3 is 14 residues long. Germline V CDR1 and CDR2: MDHEN, SYDVKM. V gave up 3 bases and J gave up 5 bases, with 12 bases separating them. The CDR3 bases are TGTGCCAGCAGTTTGAGGGGGTTCGAAGATACGCAGTATTTT. Translating it yields CASSLRGFEDTQYF.

The V call is TRBV15, the J call TRBJ1-5, with D uncertain. V lost 0 bases to trimming and J lost 3 bases, with 9 bases between them. CDR3 size: 15 residues. Germline V gene data show CDR1 as LNHNV and CDR2 as YYDKDF (reference sequence). The CDR3 DNA is TGTGCCACCAGCAGAGATGGCGGTTACAATCAGCCCCAGCATTTT. Its translation is CATSRDGGYNQPQHF.

The CDR3 DNA is TGCAGCGCTTGGACAGGCCTACAAGAGACCCAGTACTTC. Encoded protein: CSAWTGLQETQYF. This rearrangement joins TRBV29-1 to TRBJ2-5; 7 positions agree with TRBD1. CDR1 and CDR2 (germline): SQVTM, ANQGSEA. V shed 7 bases and J 2 bases; nucleotides not matched to a gene: 7. The CDR3 sequence is 13 residues long.

The V gene is TRBV7-2, the J gene TRBJ2-5; 9 bases are shared with TRBD2. CDR3 length: 15 residues. CDR1 SGHTA and CDR2 FQGNSA come from the germline V gene. Trimming cost V 5 bases and J 0 bases; bases outside gene matches: 4. For the CDR3, the DNA is TGTGCCAGCAGCCTGGGCGGGGGGGACCAAGAGACCCAGTACTTC. It codes for CASSLGGGDQETQYF.

The chain couples TRBV4-3 to TRBJ2-1; D is perhaps TRBD1 (6 bases). The V gene's germline CDR1 is LGHNA and CDR2 YSLEER. The CDR3 loop spans 15 amino acids. V was pared by 5 bases and J by 4 bases, with 15 bases between. The CDR3, as DNA: TGCGCCAGCAGCGGCAGGGACAACGTTTACAATGAGCAGTTCTTC. It encodes CASSGRDNVYNEQFF.

This clone was seen many times. J is TRBJ2-4 and V is TRBV7-9; D ambiguous. Germline lookup yields CDR1 SEHNR and CDR2 FQNEAQ (reference sequence). This CDR3 is 17 amino acids long. Between the trimmed V and J ends, which lost 1 base and 2 bases, there was a span of 15 bases. CDR3 in amino acids: CASSLVQMGLSKNIQYF. CDR3 nucleotides: TGTGCCAGCAGCTTAGTCCAGATGGGTCTTTCCAAAAACATTCAGTACTTC.

V usage is TRBV19 and J usage is TRBJ2-7; 8 nucleotides agree with TRBD1. The CDR3 is 14 residues long. V lost 2 bases to trimming and J lost 4 bases; unmatched junction nucleotides: 4. CDR1 and CDR2 from the germline V gene are LNHDA and SQIVND (reference sequence). The CDR3 DNA is TGTGCCAGTAGTATAACAGGGGGATCGTACGAGCAGTACTTC. Protein sequence: CASSITGGSYEQYF.

The genes are TRBV15 and TRBJ2-7, with TRBD1 matching 11 bases. Germline V lookup: CDR1 LNHNV, CDR2 YYDKDF (reference sequence). CDR3 length: 16 amino acids. The V and J ends lost 1 base and 2 bases, in that order; junction bases with no gene match: 4. This CDR3 reads CATSRGEDRGPYEQYF. CDR3 nucleotides: TGTGCCACCAGCAGAGGAGAGGACAGGGGGCCCTACGAGCAGTACTTC.

CDR3 loop: CASGEGGEQYF. In DNA form, the CDR3 reads TGTGCCAGCGGAGAGGGGGGCGAGCAGTACTTC. This chain uses TRBV14 with TRBJ2-7; the D gene could be TRBD1 or TRBD2 (6 bases each). The germline gives CDR1 SGHDN, CDR2 FVKESK. V lost 8 bases and J lost 6, with 11 bases in between. The CDR3 sequence is 11 residues long.

The V call is TRBV4-1, the J call TRBJ1-2; D not resolved. V was shortened by 0 bases and J by 4 bases, with 6 bases between the two germline ends. Germline CDR1 MGHRA, CDR2 YSYEKL. CDR3 size: 13 residues. This CDR3 is CASSQDSPYGYTF. The CDR3 DNA reads as TGCGCCAGCAGCCAAGACAGCCCCTATGGCTACACCTTC.